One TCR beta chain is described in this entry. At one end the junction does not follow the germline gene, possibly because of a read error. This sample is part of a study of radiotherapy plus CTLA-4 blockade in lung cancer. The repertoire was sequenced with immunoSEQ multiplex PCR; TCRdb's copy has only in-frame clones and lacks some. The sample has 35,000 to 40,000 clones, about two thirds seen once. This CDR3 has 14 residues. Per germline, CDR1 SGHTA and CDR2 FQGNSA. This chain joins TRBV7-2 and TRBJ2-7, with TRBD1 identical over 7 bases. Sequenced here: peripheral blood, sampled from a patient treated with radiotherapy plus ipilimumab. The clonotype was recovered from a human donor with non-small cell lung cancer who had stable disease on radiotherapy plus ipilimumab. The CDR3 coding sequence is TGTGCCAGCAGCCTAGCCCAGGGGGTCTCCGAGCAGTACTTC. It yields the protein CASSLAQGVSEQYF.